This T cell receptor (beta chain) was observed in a study of blood T cell repertoires in COVID-19. CDR1 and CDR2 from the germline V gene are GTSNPN and SVGIG (reference sequence). Trimming took 3 bases from V and 4 from J; bases not matched to a gene: 6. This CDR3 is built from 14 residues. Original processing methods: For nucleated cells, counts were estimated from reference gene primer amplification. Some clones are missing from TCRdb's copy, which holds only in-frame ones; the method was immunoSEQ multiplex PCR. That table gives V, J and clone size, and the DNA gave D and trimming. This repertoire shows fewer than 300,000 clones, over 75% found once; its top ten account for under 14%. Seattle enrolled patients during active infection and tracked them longitudinally.

This TCR was recovered from a man in his forties or fifties with COVID-19, enrolled during active disease. The chain has TRBV30 and TRBJ2-3; 8 bases align to TRBD1. The sequenced sample was peripheral blood. This CDR3 is CAWSGDRKADTQYF. CDR3 nucleotides: TGTGCCTGGAGCGGGGACAGGAAGGCAGATACGCAGTATTTT.